This T cell receptor (beta chain) originates from a study of control samples from healthy donors and cancer patients. Sequenced by immunoSEQ multiplex PCR; TCRdb stores in-frame clones only, minus some. This sample has approximately 210,000 clones, with about 90% found just once. This CDR3 comprises 15 residues. From germline, CDR1 is SQVTM and CDR2 ANQGSEA. On this clone: A read error may produce the germline difference seen at one junction end.

The chain recombines TRBV29-1 with TRBJ1-2; 9 nucleotides line up with TRBD1. This receptor was taken from a man younger than 45 in good health. Sequencing input: blood. CDR3 in amino acids: CSVEVTGGSANGYTF. In nucleotides, the CDR3 is TGCAGCGTAGAAGTAACAGGGGGCTCGGCGAATGGCTACACCTTC.